Following are 32 T cell receptor beta chains from one sample sequenced in a study of blood T cell repertoires in COVID-19. Only in-frame clones appear in the TCRdb table, and some are missing; sequencing was by immunoSEQ multiplex PCR. Counted here are 25,000 to 35,000 clones, approximately 88% occurring once; the ten biggest clones make up approximately 5.9%. Sequencing was performed on peripheral blood. The receptors come from a human donor in a cohort sampled during active COVID-19.

This clone was observed a single time. CDR3 loop: CASSAILAGGPYEQYF. DNA for the CDR3: TGCGCCAGCAGCGCCATACTAGCGGGGGGGCCCTACGAGCAGTACTTC. The chain recombines TRBV4-1 with TRBJ2-7; TRBD2 matches at 13 bases. The junction had 6 bases not matched to a gene; V was cut back by 5 bases and J by 2 bases. This CDR3 spans 16 amino acids. Germline V gene data show CDR1 as MGHRA and CDR2 as YSYEKL.

The V and J genes are TRBV3-1 (or the pseudogene TRBV3-2) and TRBJ2-3; 10 positions agree with TRBD2. From germline, CDR1 is LGHDT and CDR2 YNNKEL (reference sequence). Unmatched junction bases numbered 5, after V lost 0 bases and J lost 5 bases. The CDR3 consists of 16 residues. The CDR3 spells CASSQETSGWGDTQYF. The CDR3 nucleotides read TGTGCCAGCAGCCAAGAGACTAGCGGGTGGGGAGATACGCAGTATTTT.

V and J are TRBV2 and TRBJ1-4; the D is unclear. Germline V gene data show CDR1 as SNHLY and CDR2 as FYNNEI. This CDR3 has 12 amino acids. The germline V and J ends were trimmed by 6 bases and 11 bases, with 13 bases remaining between them. DNA of the CDR3: TGTGCCAGCAGAAAAGAGGCAGTCAAACTGTTTTTT. Amino acids: CASRKEAVKLFF.

The CDR3 region is CASSWATGELFF. DNA of the CDR3: TGTGCCAGCAGTTGGGCGACCGGGGAGCTGTTTTTT. The chain carries TRBV6-5 and TRBJ2-2; the D is unclear. Germline assignment: CDR1 MNHEY and CDR2 SVGAGI. The V end was cut by 4 bases, the J end by 5 bases, with 5 bases between. The CDR3 has 12 residues.

The chain has TRBV7-8 and TRBJ2-3, with 8 bases aligning to TRBD2. The CDR3 extends over 14 amino acids. Germline V gives CDR1 SGHVS, CDR2 FQNEAQ. V was clipped by 5 bases and J by 6 bases; unmatched bases: 7. In DNA, the CDR3 is TGTGCCAGCAGCAAGGGACTAGGGAGGGATACGCAGTATTTT. Residues: CASSKGLGRDTQYF.

V usage is TRBV5-4 and J usage is TRBJ2-1; 8 bases line up with TRBD1. Per the germline V gene, CDR1 is SGHNT and CDR2 is YYREEE (reference sequence). Unmatched junction bases numbered 6, after V lost 4 bases and J lost 6 bases. CDR3 size: 14 residues. CDR3 sequence (DNA): TGTGCCAGCAGCAGACAGGGGAACAGCAATGAGCAGTTCTTC. As protein: CASSRQGNSNEQFF.

This clone was seen a few times. J is TRBJ2-7 and V is TRBV6-5; 8 bases agree with TRBD1. CDR1 is MNHEY and CDR2 is SVGAGI in the germline V gene. The CDR3 runs 15 residues. Trimming cost V 5 bases and J 3 bases; bases outside gene matches: 9. This CDR3 reads CASSRQGYPYYEQYF. CDR3 DNA sequence: TGTGCCAGCAGTCGACAGGGGTATCCCTACTACGAGCAGTACTTC.

The chain recombines TRBV7-6 with TRBJ1-1; D gene ambiguous. The germline CDR1 and CDR2 sequences are SGHVS and FNYEAQ. CDR3 length equals 16 residues. V gave up 0 bases and J gave up 3 bases, with 14 bases separating them. The chain's CDR3 is CASSLAGDAVDTEAFF. In DNA, the CDR3 is TGTGCCAGCAGCTTAGCCGGGGATGCGGTTGACACTGAAGCTTTCTTT.

V usage is TRBV9 and J usage is TRBJ1-4; 9 bases map to TRBD1. The CDR3 is made up of 14 amino acids. Per germline, CDR1 SGDLS and CDR2 YYNGEE. V lost 4 bases, J lost 6 bases, and 4 bases stayed unmatched. CDR3 sequence: CASSYGQGHEKLFF. The CDR3 nucleotides are TGTGCCAGCAGCTACGGACAGGGGCATGAAAAACTGTTTTTT.

The gene calls are TRBV5-1 and TRBJ2-5; maybe TRBD2 (5 bases). The CDR3 spans 16 residues. CDR1 and CDR2 (germline): SGHRS, YFSETQ. Trimming removed 1 base from V and 0 bases from J, with 13 bases in between. In nucleotides, the CDR3 is TGCGCCAGCAGCTTGCCGGCCGGGGTGAACCAAGAGACCCAGTACTTC. Its protein product is CASSLPAGVNQETQYF.

This chain connects TRBV7-6 to TRBJ2-1; 9 nucleotides align to TRBD2. The CDR3 is 15 amino acids. V shed 1 base, J shed 7 bases, and the junction held 5 bases outside the gene matches. The germline gives CDR1 SGHVS, CDR2 FNYEAQ. As DNA, the CDR3 is TGTGCCAGCAGCTTAGGCGGGGGGGCCGGGAATGAGCAGTTCTTC. Translating gives CASSLGGGAGNEQFF.

The V call is TRBV6-4, the J call TRBJ2-2, with 8 bases fitting TRBD2. Trimming at V came to 2 bases and at J to 6 bases, leaving 8 bases not matched to a gene. The CDR3 loop spans 16 amino acids. CDR1 is MRHNA and CDR2 is SNTAGT in the germline V gene. The CDR3 reads CASSDPSGGIAGELFF. The CDR3 DNA is TGTGCCAGCAGTGACCCCAGCGGGGGAATCGCCGGGGAGCTGTTTTTT.

The chain recombines TRBV4-1 with TRBJ2-1; 7 bases agree with TRBD2. The CDR3 totals 16 residues. Losses at the gene ends were 1 base for V and 6 bases for J; bases not matched to a gene: 9. Looked up from germline, CDR1 is MGHRA and CDR2 is YSYEKL. CDR3 region: CASSQGGGGRGNEQFF. CDR3 in DNA: TGCGCCAGCAGCCAAGGCGGCGGGGGTCGGGGCAATGAGCAGTTCTTC.

V gene TRBV7-2 combines with J gene TRBJ2-1; D is unclear. Germline values: CDR1 SGHTA, CDR2 FQGNSA. With 1 base removed from V and 12 bases from J, the gap between germline ends came to 13 bases. This CDR3 comprises 13 residues. The CDR3 is CASSLEYRRMQFF. CDR3 coding DNA: TGTGCCAGCAGCTTAGAATACCGGCGGATGCAGTTCTTC.

The chain recombines TRBV5-4 with TRBJ2-5; TRBD2 might be the D (6 bases). This CDR3 contains 15 residues. Germline V lookup: CDR1 SGHNT, CDR2 YYREEE (reference sequence). V lost 2 bases, J lost 0 bases, and 11 bases lay in between. The CDR3 nucleotides read TGTGCCAGCAGCTTTCCCAGGGAGGACCAAGAGACCCAGTACTTC. Translated, it gives CASSFPREDQETQYF.

The V and J genes are TRBV6-5 and TRBJ1-5; D is ambiguous. The CDR3 is 13 amino acids. Trimming took 6 bases from V and 0 from J, leaving 6 bases between them. Germline-derived CDR1 and CDR2 are MNHEY and SVGAGI. CDR3 residues: CASSTYSNQPQHF. The CDR3 DNA sequence: TGTGCCAGCAGCACTTATAGCAATCAGCCCCAGCATTTT.

The chain has TRBV9 and TRBJ2-3; 15 positions match TRBD2. The CDR3 has 17 amino acids. Losses at the gene ends were 6 bases for V and 3 bases for J; bases not matched to a gene: 8. Germline V CDR1 and CDR2: SGDLS, YYNGEE. This chain's CDR3 is CASTPFGLAGGTDTQYF. The CDR3 coding sequence is TGTGCCAGCACCCCCTTCGGACTAGCGGGGGGGACAGATACGCAGTATTTT.

V and J are TRBV2 and TRBJ2-7, with D maybe TRBD2 (5 bases). Germline assignment: CDR1 SNHLY and CDR2 FYNNEI. Deletions cut 8 bases from V and 7 bases from J, with 18 bases between. The CDR3 spans 13 residues. This CDR3 is CASAGLARAEQYF. As DNA, the CDR3 is TGTGCCAGCGCTGGGCTAGCTAGGGCGGAGCAGTACTTC.

The chain employs TRBV25-1 and TRBJ2-1, with TRBD1 matching 9 bases. With V trimmed by 3 bases and J by 9 bases, 9 bases remained unmatched. Germline loops: CDR1 MGHDK, CDR2 SYGVNS. The CDR3 is 15 residues long. CDR3 bases: TGTGCCAGCAGTGACCGGACAGGGGCCCGGGGTGAGCAGTTCTTC. It is translated as CASSDRTGARGEQFF.

A note on this clone: Without the conserved terminal phenylalanine or tryptophan, this CDR3 likely stems from a read error. Because the CDR3's place on the DNA is in doubt, the DNA is left out and the CDR3 is given as listed by TCRdb. V and J are TRBV12-3 or TRBV12-4 and TRBJ2-2; TRBD2 reflects the table's D call only, with no check against the DNA. Both ends counted, the CDR3 spans 10 residues. The CDR3 is CASSFVPLGG.

This clone was detected only once. The V and J genes are TRBV2 and TRBJ1-6, with D possibly matching TRBD1 (6 bases). This CDR3 has 14 residues. The ends were cut back, 8 bases at V and 5 bases at J, with 13 bases in the middle. CDR1 is SNHLY, CDR2 FYNNEI, per germline. The CDR3 region has the DNA TGTGCCAGCTCCAGGGGTACTGATAATTCACCCCTCCACTTT. Translating gives CASSRGTDNSPLHF.

This chain joins TRBV7-9 and TRBJ2-3, with TRBD2 matching over 7 bases. CDR1 and CDR2 (germline): SEHNR, FQNEAQ (reference sequence). The CDR3 covers 14 residues. After removal of 5 bases from V and 2 bases from J, the junction contained 4 bases not matched to a gene. The DNA for the CDR3 is TGTGCCAGCAGCGCTAGCGGAAACACAGATACGCAGTATTTT. Translation gives CASSASGNTDTQYF.

In this sample, this clone turned up a few times. The J gene is TRBJ2-3, the V gene TRBV19; D not resolved. The V end was cut by 1 base, the J end by 2 bases, with 7 bases between. Germline CDR1 reads LNHDA; CDR2 reads SQIVND (reference sequence). CDR3 length: 14 residues. The chain's CDR3 is CASSIAQATDTQYF. The DNA for the CDR3 is TGTGCCAGTAGTATAGCCCAGGCCACAGATACGCAGTATTTT.

The chain joins TRBV7-9 to TRBJ1-1; possibly TRBD1 for D (6 bases). Germline V gene sequence: CDR1 SEHNR, CDR2 FQNEAQ (reference sequence). V was clipped by 2 bases and J by 1 base, with 8 bases between them. The CDR3 is made up of 14 amino acids. CDR3 coding DNA: TGTGCCAGCAGCTTAACGACAGGGAACACTGAAGCTTTCTTT. Translating gives CASSLTTGNTEAFF.

The chain combines TRBV5-1 with TRBJ1-1, with TRBD1 matching over 11 bases. The CDR3 totals 19 residues. J gave up 3 bases and V 2 bases, and 15 bases lay outside the gene matches. CDR1 is SGHRS, CDR2 YFSETQ, per germline. CDR3 sequence reads: CASSFLGTGGGFMHTEAFF. In DNA, the CDR3 is TGCGCCAGCAGCTTCCTCGGGACAGGGGGAGGATTTATGCACACTGAAGCTTTCTTT. Full variable domain (missing parts from reference TRBV5-1 and TRBJ1-1): KAGVTQTPRYLIKTRGQQVTLSCSPISGHRSVSWYQQTPGQGLQFLFEYFSETQRNKGNFPGRFSGRQFSNSRSEMNVSTLELGDSALYLCASSFLGTGGGFMHTEAFFGQGTRLTVV.

This clone came up once. V is TRBV5-1 and J is TRBJ2-5, with TRBD1 matching 7 bases. The CDR3 extends over 15 amino acids. The germline CDR1 and CDR2 sequences are SGHRS and YFSETQ. The ends lost 1 base at V and 1 base at J; junction bases unmatched: 4. CDR3 amino acids: CASSLSPGGQETQYF. The CDR3 DNA follows: TGCGCCAGCAGCTTGAGTCCAGGGGGCCAAGAGACCCAGTACTTC.

J is TRBJ1-5 and V is TRBV7-2, with a possible D match to TRBD1 (5 bases). The CDR3 is 14 residues long. The V end lost 5 bases, the J end lost 7 bases, and 15 bases lay between the germline ends. CDR1 is SGHTA and CDR2 is FQGNSA in the germline V gene. The CDR3 here is CASSPGSGYQPQHF. CDR3 DNA: TGTGCCAGCAGCCCCGGTTCAGGGTACCAGCCCCAGCATTTT.

This clone was detected only once. The J gene is TRBJ2-3, the V gene TRBV5-1, with 8 bases lining up with TRBD2. The V gene end was trimmed by 2 bases and the J gene end by 0 bases; junction bases not matched to a gene: 11. The germline V gene encodes CDR1 SGHRS and CDR2 YFSETQ. The CDR3 is 18 residues long. CDR3 nucleotide sequence: TGCGCCAGCAGCTTAGGGTTCGCTAGCGGGTCTAGCACAGATACGCAGTATTTT. Amino acids: CASSLGFASGSSTDTQYF. Full variable domain (rest looked up from reference TRBV5-1 and TRBJ2-3): KAGVTQTPRYLIKTRGQQVTLSCSPISGHRSVSWYQQTPGQGLQFLFEYFSETQRNKGNFPGRFSGRQFSNSRSEMNVSTLELGDSALYLCASSLGFASGSSTDTQYFGPGTRLTVL.

The chain uses TRBV4-3 and TRBJ2-7; a possible D gene is TRBD1 (7 bases). This CDR3 is 16 amino acids long. The germline CDR1 and CDR2 sequences are LGHNA and YSLEER. The germline V and J ends were trimmed by 0 bases and 5 bases, with 17 bases remaining between them. In DNA, the CDR3 is TGCGCCAGCAGCCAAGAAGTCCAGGGGGGTCGCCACGAGCAGTACTTC. Its protein product is CASSQEVQGGRHEQYF.

This chain links TRBV5-4 with TRBJ1-2; D gene unclear. Germline V lookup: CDR1 SGHNT, CDR2 YYREEE (reference sequence). This CDR3 spans 14 amino acids. V lost 0 bases and J lost 12, with 18 bases in between. The CDR3 protein is CASSLASQAAGHTF. DNA for the CDR3: TGTGCCAGCAGCTTGGCGTCTCAGGCCGCCGGCCACACCTTC.

The V gene is TRBV7-3, the J gene TRBJ2-3; perhaps TRBD2 as D (6 bases). Per the germline V gene, CDR1 is SGHTA and CDR2 is FQGTGA. The CDR3 totals 15 residues. V was trimmed by 5 bases and J by 4 bases, leaving 16 bases between them. The CDR3 DNA reads as TGTGCCAGCAGCGTGGAGGGGATTCAATCAGATACGCAGTATTTT. It encodes CASSVEGIQSDTQYF.

The V gene is TRBV19, the J gene TRBJ1-2; D possibly corresponds to TRBD1 (5 bases). The ends were cut back, 5 bases at V and 8 bases at J, with 15 bases in the middle. The CDR3 length is 13 residues. CDR1 is LNHDA and CDR2 is SQIVND in the germline V gene (reference sequence). The CDR3 protein is CASSRGGSQGYTF. The CDR3 coding sequence is TGTGCCAGTAGTCGGGGGGGATCTCAGGGCTACACCTTC.